This T cell receptor (beta chain) was obtained from a study of T-cell memory formation after mild COVID-19. TCRdb itself ran the 5' RACE reads through MiXCR, one entry per CDR3 protein. Among 150,000 or so distinct CDR3 sequences listed, 11% were seen once. There are a few counts of this clonotype. Sequencing was done on a sample of PBMCs or a T cell subset sorted from them (not recorded which). The sequence was obtained from a young man who had mild COVID-19 (a few samples of this study predate the infection). Cell type and time point are not known.

CDR3 sequence reads: CSAREGPSYEQYF. CDR3 in DNA: TGCAGTGCTAGAGAGGGTCCGTCCTACGAGCAGTACTTC. The chain links TRBV20-1 to TRBJ2-7, with D hard to call. Trimming pared 0 bases from V and 1 base from J, leaving 7 bases between. The CDR3 contains 13 residues. Per the germline V gene, CDR1 is DFQATT and CDR2 is SNEGSKA (reference sequence).